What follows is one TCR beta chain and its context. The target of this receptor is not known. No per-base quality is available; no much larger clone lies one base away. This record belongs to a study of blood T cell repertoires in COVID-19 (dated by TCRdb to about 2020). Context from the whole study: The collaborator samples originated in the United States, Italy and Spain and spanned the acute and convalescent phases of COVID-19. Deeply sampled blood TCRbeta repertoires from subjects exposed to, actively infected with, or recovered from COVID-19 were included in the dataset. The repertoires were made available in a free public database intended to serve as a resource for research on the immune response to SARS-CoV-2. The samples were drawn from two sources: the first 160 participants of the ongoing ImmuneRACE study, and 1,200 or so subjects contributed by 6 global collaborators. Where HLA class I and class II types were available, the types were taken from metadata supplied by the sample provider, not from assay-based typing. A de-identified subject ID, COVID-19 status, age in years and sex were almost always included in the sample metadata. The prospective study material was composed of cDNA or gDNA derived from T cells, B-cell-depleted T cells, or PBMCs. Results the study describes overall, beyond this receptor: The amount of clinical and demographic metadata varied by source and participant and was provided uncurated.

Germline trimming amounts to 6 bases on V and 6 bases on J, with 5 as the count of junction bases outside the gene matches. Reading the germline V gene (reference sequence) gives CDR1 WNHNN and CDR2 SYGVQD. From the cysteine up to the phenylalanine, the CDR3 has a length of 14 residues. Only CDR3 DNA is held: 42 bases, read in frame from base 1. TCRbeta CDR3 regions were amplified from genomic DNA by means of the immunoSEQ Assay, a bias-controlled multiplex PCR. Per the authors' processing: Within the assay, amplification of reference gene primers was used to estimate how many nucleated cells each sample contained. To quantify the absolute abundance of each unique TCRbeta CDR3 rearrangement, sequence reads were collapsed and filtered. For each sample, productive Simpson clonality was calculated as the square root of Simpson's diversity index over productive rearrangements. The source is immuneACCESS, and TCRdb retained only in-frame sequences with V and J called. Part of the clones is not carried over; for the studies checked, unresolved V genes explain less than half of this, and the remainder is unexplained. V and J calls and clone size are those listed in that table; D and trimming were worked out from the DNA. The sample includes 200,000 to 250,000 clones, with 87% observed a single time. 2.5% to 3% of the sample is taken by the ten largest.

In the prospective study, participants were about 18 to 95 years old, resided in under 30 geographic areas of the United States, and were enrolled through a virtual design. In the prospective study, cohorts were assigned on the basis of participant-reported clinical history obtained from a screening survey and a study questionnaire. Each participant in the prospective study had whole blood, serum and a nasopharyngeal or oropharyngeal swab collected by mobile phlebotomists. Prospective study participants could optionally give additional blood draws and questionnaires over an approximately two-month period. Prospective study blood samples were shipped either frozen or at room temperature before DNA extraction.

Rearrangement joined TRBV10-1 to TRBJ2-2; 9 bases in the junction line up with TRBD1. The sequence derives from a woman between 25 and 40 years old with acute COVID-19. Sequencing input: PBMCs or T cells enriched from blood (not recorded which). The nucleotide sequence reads TGCGCCAGCAGGTCCGGGACAGGGCCCGGGGAGCTGTTTTTT. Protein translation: CASRSGTGPGELFF.